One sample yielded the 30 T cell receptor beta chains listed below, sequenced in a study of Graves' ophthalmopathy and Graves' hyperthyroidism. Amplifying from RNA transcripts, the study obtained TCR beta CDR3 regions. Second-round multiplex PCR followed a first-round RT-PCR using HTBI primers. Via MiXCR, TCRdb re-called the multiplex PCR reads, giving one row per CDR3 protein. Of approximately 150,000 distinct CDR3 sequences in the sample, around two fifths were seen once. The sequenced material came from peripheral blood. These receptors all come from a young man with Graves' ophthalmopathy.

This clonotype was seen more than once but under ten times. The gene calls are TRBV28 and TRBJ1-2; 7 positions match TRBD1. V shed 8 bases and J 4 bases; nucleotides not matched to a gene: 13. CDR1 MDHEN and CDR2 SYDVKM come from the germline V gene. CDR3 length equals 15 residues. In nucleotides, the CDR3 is TGTGCCAGCGGAACCATCAGGGGGGTAGTCTATGGCTACACCTTC. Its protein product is CASGTIRGVVYGYTF.

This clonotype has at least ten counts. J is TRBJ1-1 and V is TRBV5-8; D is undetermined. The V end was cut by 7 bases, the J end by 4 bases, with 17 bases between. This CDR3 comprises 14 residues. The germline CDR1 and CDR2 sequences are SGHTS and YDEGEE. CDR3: CASAREVGSTEAFF. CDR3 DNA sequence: TGTGCCAGCGCTCGGGAGGTTGGGTCCACTGAAGCTTTCTTT.

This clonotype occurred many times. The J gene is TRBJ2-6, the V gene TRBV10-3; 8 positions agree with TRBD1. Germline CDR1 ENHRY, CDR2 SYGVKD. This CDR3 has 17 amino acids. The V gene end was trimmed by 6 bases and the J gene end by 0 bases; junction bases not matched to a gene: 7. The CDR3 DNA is TGTGCCATCAGACGACAGGGGCCAAGCTCTGGGGCCAACGTCCTGACTTTC. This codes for CAIRRQGPSSGANVLTF.

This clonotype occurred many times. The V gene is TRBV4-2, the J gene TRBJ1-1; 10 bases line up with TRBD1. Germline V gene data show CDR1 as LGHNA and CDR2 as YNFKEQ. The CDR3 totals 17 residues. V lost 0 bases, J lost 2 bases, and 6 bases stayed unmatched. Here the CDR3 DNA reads TGTGCCAGCAGCCAAGATATAGGACAGGGGGATAACACTGAAGCTTTCTTT. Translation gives CASSQDIGQGDNTEAFF.

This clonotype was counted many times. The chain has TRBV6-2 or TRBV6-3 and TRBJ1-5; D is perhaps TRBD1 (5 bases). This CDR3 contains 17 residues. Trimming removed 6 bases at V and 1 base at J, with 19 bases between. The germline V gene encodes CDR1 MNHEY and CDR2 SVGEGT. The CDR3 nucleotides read TGTGCCAGCAGAGCCCCCCGGGGAGGGGCGAGCAATCAGCCCCAGCATTTT. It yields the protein CASRAPRGGASNQPQHF.

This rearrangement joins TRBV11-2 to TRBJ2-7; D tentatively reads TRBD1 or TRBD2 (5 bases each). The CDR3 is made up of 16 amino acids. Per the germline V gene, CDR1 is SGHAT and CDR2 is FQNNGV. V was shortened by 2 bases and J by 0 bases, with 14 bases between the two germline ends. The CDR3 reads CASSLWGFESSYEQYF. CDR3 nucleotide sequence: TGTGCCAGCAGCTTATGGGGGTTCGAAAGCTCCTACGAGCAGTACTTC.

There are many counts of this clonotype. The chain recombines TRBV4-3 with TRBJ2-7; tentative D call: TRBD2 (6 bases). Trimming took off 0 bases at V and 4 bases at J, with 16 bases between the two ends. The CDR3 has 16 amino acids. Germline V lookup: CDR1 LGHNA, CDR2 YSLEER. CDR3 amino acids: CASSQDRRGAGYEQYF. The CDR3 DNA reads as TGCGCCAGCAGCCAAGATAGGCGGGGCGCGGGTTACGAGCAGTACTTC.

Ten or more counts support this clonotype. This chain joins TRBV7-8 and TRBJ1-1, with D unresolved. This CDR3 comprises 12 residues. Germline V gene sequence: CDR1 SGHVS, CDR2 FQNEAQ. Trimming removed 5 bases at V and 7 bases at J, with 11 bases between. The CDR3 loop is CASSRGRDEAFF. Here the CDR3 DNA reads TGTGCCAGCAGCCGAGGGAGGGATGAAGCTTTCTTT.

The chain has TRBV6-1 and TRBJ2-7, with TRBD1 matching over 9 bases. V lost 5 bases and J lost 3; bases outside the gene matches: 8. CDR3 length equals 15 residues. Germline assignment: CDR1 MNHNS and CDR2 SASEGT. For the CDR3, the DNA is TGTGCCAGCAGTCAGACCGGGACAGGGTTCTACGAGCAGTACTTC. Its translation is CASSQTGTGFYEQYF.

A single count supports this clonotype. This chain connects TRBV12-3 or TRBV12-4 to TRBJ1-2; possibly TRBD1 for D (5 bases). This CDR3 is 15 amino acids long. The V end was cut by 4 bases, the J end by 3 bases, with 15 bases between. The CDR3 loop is CASSSRIQGDYGYTF. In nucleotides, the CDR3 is TGTGCCAGCAGTTCAAGGATTCAGGGCGACTATGGCTACACCTTC.

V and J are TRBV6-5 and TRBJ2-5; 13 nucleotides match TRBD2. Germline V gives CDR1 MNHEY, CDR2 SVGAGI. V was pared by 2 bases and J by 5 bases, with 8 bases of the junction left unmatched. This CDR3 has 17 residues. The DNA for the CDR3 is TGTGCCAGCAGTTACCGGACTAGCGGGAGTTCGAGCGAGACCCAGTACTTC. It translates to CASSYRTSGSSSETQYF.

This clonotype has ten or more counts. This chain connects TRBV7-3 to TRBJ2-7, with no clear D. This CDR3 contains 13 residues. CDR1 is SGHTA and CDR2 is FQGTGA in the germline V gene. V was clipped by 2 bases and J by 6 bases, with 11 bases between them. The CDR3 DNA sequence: TGTGCCAGCAGCTTAGATCTGCAAACCGAGCAGTACTTC. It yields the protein CASSLDLQTEQYF. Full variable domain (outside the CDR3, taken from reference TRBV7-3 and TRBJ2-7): GAGVSQTPSNKVTEKGKYVELRCDPISGHTALYWYRQSLGQGPEFLIYFQGTGAADDSGLPNDRFFAVRPEGSVSTLKIQRTERGDSAVYLCASSLDLQTEQYFGPGTRLTVT.

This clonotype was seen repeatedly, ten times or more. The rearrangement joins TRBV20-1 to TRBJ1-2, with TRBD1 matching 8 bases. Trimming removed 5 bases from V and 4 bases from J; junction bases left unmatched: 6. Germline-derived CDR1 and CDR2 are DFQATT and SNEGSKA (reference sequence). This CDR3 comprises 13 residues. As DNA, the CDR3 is TGCAGTGCTTTGACAGGGGTTGTCTATGGCTACACCTTC. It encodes CSALTGVVYGYTF.

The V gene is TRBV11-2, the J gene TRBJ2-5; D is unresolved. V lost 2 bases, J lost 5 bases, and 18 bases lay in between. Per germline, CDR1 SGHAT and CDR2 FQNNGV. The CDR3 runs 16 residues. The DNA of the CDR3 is TGTGCCAGCAGCTTACAGGCCCAGGTGGTGAAGGAGACCCAGTACTTC. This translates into CASSLQAQVVKETQYF. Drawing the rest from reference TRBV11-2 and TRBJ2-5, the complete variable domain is EAGVAQSPRYKIIEKRQSVAFWCNPISGHATLYWYQQILGQGPKLLIQFQNNGVVDDSQLPKDRFSAERLKGVDSTLKIQPAKLEDSAVYLCASSLQAQVVKETQYFGPGTRLLVL.

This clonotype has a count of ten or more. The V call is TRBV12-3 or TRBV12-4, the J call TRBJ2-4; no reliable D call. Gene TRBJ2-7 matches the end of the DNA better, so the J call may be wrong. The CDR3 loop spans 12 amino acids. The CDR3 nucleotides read TGTGCCAGCAGTTTATTCCCTAGCGAGCAGTACTTC. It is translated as CASSLFPSEQYF.

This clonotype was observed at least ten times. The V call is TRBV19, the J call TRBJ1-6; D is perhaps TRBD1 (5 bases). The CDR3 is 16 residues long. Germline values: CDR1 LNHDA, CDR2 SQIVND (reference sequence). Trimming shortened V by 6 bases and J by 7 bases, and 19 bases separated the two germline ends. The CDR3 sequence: CASSGGRDVSNSPLHF. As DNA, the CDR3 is TGTGCCAGTAGCGGAGGGAGGGACGTCTCAAATTCACCCCTCCACTTT.

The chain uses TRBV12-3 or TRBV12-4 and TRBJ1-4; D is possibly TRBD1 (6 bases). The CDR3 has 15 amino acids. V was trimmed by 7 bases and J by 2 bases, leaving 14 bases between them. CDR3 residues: CASNFMGATNEKLFF. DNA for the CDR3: TGTGCCAGCAATTTTATGGGGGCCACTAATGAAAAACTGTTTTTT.

In DNA, the CDR3 is TGTGCCTGGATCCCGGGACTTACCTCCGGGGAGCTGTTTTTT. Its protein product is CAWIPGLTSGELFF. V is TRBV30 and J is TRBJ2-2; a possible D gene is TRBD2 (6 bases). The CDR3 contains 14 residues. The germline CDR1 and CDR2 sequences are GTSNPN and SVGIG (reference sequence). V shed 4 bases and J shed 6 bases, with 15 bases lying between them.

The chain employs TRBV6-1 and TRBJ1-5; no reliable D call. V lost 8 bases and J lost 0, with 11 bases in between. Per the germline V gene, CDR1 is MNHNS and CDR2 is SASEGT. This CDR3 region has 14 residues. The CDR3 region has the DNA TGTGCCAGCGGTAAGGTCTATAGCAATCAGCCCCAGCATTTT. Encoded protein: CASGKVYSNQPQHF.

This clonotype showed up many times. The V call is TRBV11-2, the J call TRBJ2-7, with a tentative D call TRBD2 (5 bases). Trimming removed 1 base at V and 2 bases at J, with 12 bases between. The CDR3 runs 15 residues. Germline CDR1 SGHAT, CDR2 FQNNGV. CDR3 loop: CASSLGGLFPYEQYF. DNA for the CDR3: TGTGCCAGCAGCTTAGGAGGACTCTTCCCCTACGAGCAGTACTTC.

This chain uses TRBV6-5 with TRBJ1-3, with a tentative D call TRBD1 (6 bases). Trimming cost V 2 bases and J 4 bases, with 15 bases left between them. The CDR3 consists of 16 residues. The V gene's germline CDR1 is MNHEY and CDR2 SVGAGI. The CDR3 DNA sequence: TGTGCCAGCAGTTACGGAAGAGGACAGCGCGGAAACACCATATATTTT. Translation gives CASSYGRGQRGNTIYF.

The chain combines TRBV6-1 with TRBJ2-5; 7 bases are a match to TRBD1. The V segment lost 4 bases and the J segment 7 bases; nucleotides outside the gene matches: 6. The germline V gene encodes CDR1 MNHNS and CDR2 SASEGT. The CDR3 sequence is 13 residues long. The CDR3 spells CASSVTGDGTQYF. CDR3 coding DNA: TGTGCCAGCAGTGTTACAGGGGATGGGACCCAGTACTTC.

The CDR3 nucleotides read TGTGCCAGCAGCCCCCGGGGGGCGCGGGAGGGAGAGACCCAGTACTTC. It translates to CASSPRGAREGETQYF. The chain links TRBV7-9 to TRBJ2-5; TRBD2 agrees at 9 bases. With 5 bases clipped from V and 4 bases from J, the junction kept 11 bases outside the gene matches. CDR1 and CDR2 from the germline V gene are SEHNR and FQNEAQ (reference sequence). The CDR3 covers 16 residues.

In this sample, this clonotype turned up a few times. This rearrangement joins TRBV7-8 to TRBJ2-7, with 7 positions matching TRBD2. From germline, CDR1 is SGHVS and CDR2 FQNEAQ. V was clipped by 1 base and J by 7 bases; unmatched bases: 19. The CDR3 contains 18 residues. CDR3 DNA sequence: TGTGCCAGCAGCTTAGTTCTGTCAGCGGGACCTGCGACGGGGGAGCAGTACTTC. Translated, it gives CASSLVLSAGPATGEQYF.

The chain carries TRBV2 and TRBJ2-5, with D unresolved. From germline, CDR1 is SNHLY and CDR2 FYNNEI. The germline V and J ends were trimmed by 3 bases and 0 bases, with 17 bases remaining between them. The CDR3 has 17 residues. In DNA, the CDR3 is TGTGCCAGCAGTGATGACACGTCGACAATTTACCAAGAGACCCAGTACTTC. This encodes CASSDDTSTIYQETQYF.

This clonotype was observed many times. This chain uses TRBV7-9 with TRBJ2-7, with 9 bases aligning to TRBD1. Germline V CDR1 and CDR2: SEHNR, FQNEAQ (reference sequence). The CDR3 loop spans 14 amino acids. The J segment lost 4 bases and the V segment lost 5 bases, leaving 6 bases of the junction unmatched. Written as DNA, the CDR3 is TGTGCCAGCAGCCCGACAGGGGGAGGTTACGAGCAGTACTTC. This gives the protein CASSPTGGGYEQYF.

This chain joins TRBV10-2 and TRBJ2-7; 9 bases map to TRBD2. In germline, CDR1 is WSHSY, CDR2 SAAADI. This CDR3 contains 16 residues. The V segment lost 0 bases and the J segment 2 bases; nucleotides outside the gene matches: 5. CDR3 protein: CASSESTSGPAYEQYF. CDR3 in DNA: TGCGCCAGCAGTGAGTCCACTAGCGGGCCTGCCTACGAGCAGTACTTC.

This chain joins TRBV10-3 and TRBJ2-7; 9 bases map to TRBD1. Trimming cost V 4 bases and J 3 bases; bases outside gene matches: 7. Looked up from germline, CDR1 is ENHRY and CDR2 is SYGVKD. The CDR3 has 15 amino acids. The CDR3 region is CAISAQDRGFYEQYF. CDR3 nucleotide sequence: TGTGCCATCAGTGCCCAGGACAGGGGATTCTACGAGCAGTACTTC.

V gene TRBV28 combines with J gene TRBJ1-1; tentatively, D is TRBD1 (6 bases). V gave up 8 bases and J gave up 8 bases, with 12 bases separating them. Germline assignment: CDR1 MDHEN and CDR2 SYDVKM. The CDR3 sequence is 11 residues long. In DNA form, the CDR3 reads TGTGCCAGCTTTGGACAGTGGGAAGCTTTCTTT. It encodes CASFGQWEAFF.

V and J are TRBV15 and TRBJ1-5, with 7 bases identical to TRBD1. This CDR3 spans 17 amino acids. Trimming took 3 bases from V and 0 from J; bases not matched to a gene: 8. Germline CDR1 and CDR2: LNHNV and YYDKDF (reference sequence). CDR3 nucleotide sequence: TGTGCCACCAGCAGCCAGCGACAGGGTCTTAGCAATCAGCCCCAGCATTTT. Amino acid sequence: CATSSQRQGLSNQPQHF.